One and the same sample provided the 16 T cell receptor beta chains below, sequenced in a study of T cells in Graves' hyperthyroidism and ophthalmopathy. RNA transcripts were the template for amplifying TCR beta CDR3 regions. With the HTBI primer set, the TCR CDR3 went through a first round of RT-PCR. TCRdb passed the multiplex PCR reads through MiXCR, listing each CDR3 protein once. This table holds fewer than 650,000 distinct CDR3 sequences, 13% to 15% found once. The source material was blood. The receptors here all came from a woman aged 18-29 years with Graves' ophthalmopathy.

The chain employs TRBV19 and TRBJ2-1; 7 bases map to TRBD2. The germline V gene has CDR1 LNHDA and CDR2 SQIVND (reference sequence). CDR3 length equals 19 residues. Trimming at V came to 3 bases and at J to 0 bases, leaving 14 bases not matched to a gene. The CDR3 loop is CASSILHSSGWSSYNEQFF. For the CDR3, the DNA is TGTGCCAGTAGTATTCTTCATTCTAGCGGTTGGAGCTCCTACAATGAGCAGTTCTTC.

There are a few counts of this clonotype. The chain has TRBV19 and TRBJ1-6; D gene unclear. CDR1 and CDR2 (germline): LNHDA, SQIVND (reference sequence). The length of the CDR3 is 15 residues. V gave up 5 bases and J gave up 6 bases, with 14 bases separating them. CDR3 bases: TGTGCCAGTAGTCCCCGTCCCGGGCCTAATTCACCCCTCCACTTT. It is translated as CASSPRPGPNSPLHF.

This clonotype was detected a few times. Its ends do not fully match the called genes, so a read error is possible. This sequence joins TRBV12-3 or TRBV12-4 and TRBJ2-7; D gene uncertain. The CDR3 totals 12 residues. The CDR3 sequence is CASQSLSYERYF. The CDR3 DNA reads as TGTGCCAGCCAGAGCCTGTCCTACGAGCGGTACTTC.

This clonotype was seen ten or more times. The V gene is TRBV6-9, the J gene TRBJ2-7; D is possibly TRBD1 (6 bases). CDR3 size: 13 residues. Germline lookup yields CDR1 MNHGY and CDR2 SVAAGI. Trimming removed 10 bases from V and 0 bases from J, with 13 bases in between. CDR3 in amino acids: CATTQGSSYEQYF. The CDR3 DNA reads as TGTGCCACTACCCAGGGGAGCTCCTACGAGCAGTACTTC.

This clonotype was recorded many times. The rearrangement links TRBV28 to TRBJ1-1; D is undetermined. There are 12 residues in the CDR3. The V end was cut by 4 bases, the J end by 3 bases, with 6 bases between. Germline-derived CDR1 and CDR2 are MDHEN and SYDVKM. This CDR3 is CASSSGYTEAFF. CDR3 nucleotide sequence: TGTGCCAGCAGTTCAGGCTACACTGAAGCTTTCTTT.

The sample holds many counts of this clonotype. V usage is TRBV27 and J usage is TRBJ2-3; TRBD2 matches at 10 bases. V was pared by 5 bases and J by 4 bases, with 6 bases of the junction left unmatched. The CDR3 is 15 residues long. The V gene's germline CDR1 is MNHEY and CDR2 SMNVEV (reference sequence). The DNA for the CDR3 is TGTGCCAGCAGTGCTAGCGGGAGCTTTGCAGATACGCAGTATTTT. Translating it yields CASSASGSFADTQYF.

This clonotype was detected many times. The chain uses TRBV30 and TRBJ2-2, with 8 bases aligning to TRBD1. The V and J ends lost 8 bases and 4 bases, in that order; junction bases with no gene match: 6. The CDR3 is 13 amino acids. The germline CDR1 and CDR2 sequences are GTSNPN and SVGIG (reference sequence). The CDR3 protein is CAGDGQGTGELFF. The CDR3 DNA reads TGTGCCGGGGACGGACAGGGCACCGGGGAGCTGTTTTTT.

This clonotype came up a few times. This sequence joins TRBV7-2 and TRBJ2-4; D unclear. Trimming took off 5 bases at V and 1 base at J, with 12 bases between the two ends. Germline V gene lookup returns CDR1 SGHTA and CDR2 FQGNSA. The CDR3 contains 15 residues. The CDR3 sequence: CASSVNSGAKNIQYF. In nucleotides, the CDR3 is TGTGCCAGCAGCGTTAATTCGGGTGCCAAAAACATTCAGTACTTC.

A remark on this clonotype: Germline is not matched at one junction end, which may reflect a read error. V and J are TRBV4-3 and TRBJ1-3; no reliable D call. The CDR3 spans 15 residues. Germline values: CDR1 LGHNA, CDR2 YSLEER. The CDR3 loop reads CASSQGQISGNAIYF. In nucleotides, the CDR3 is TGCGCCAGCAGCCAAGGGCAAATCTCTGGAAACGCCATATATTTT.

In this sample, this clonotype turned up many times. The V and J genes are TRBV27 and TRBJ2-7; D not certain. CDR1 and CDR2 from the germline V gene are MNHEY and SMNVEV (reference sequence). The CDR3 runs 14 residues. Trimming removed 8 bases at V and 4 bases at J, with 18 bases between. The CDR3 sequence is CASGPLGSDYEQYF. CDR3 nucleotides: TGTGCCAGCGGTCCCTTAGGGTCCGATTACGAGCAGTACTTC.

The chain has TRBV20-1 and TRBJ2-1, with 11 positions matching TRBD2. The DNA end lines up better with TRBJ2-7; the J call may be wrong. This CDR3 has 19 amino acids. Germline V gene sequence: CDR1 DFQATT, CDR2 SNEGSKA (reference sequence). The CDR3 sequence is CSARASGTSGGSSYNEQYF. The CDR3 DNA follows: TGCAGTGCTAGAGCCTCCGGGACTAGCGGAGGGAGCTCCTACAATGAGCAGTACTTC.

The sample holds many counts of this clonotype. The chain uses TRBV28 and TRBJ2-7, with D uncertain. The germline V gene has CDR1 MDHEN and CDR2 SYDVKM. CDR3 length: 14 residues. Trimming took 5 bases from V and 2 from J, leaving 13 bases between them. The CDR3 loop is CASSHLSKAYEQYF. In nucleotides, the CDR3 is TGTGCCAGCAGTCATCTAAGTAAGGCCTACGAGCAGTACTTC.

There are a few counts of this clonotype. This chain uses TRBV6-1 with TRBJ2-1, with 8 bases that match TRBD2. The CDR3 runs 15 residues. Looked up from germline, CDR1 is MNHNS and CDR2 is SASEGT. The junction had 7 bases not matched to a gene; V was cut back by 5 bases and J by 4 bases. The CDR3 region is CASSRAGDLYNEQFF. CDR3 coding DNA: TGTGCCAGCAGTAGAGCGGGAGACCTTTACAATGAGCAGTTCTTC.

Of note for this clonotype: At one end the junction does not follow the germline gene, possibly because of a read error. This rearrangement joins TRBV12-5 to TRBJ2-5; tentative D call: TRBD2 (7 bases). The CDR3 runs 11 residues. CDR1 LGHNT and CDR2 FRNRAP come from the germline V gene. CDR3 residues: CASGLGGDMDF. In DNA form, the CDR3 reads TGTGCTAGTGGTCTAGGGGGGGACATGGACTTC. The variable domain in full, completed from reference TRBV12-5 and TRBJ2-5, reads DARVTQTPRHKVTEMGQEVTMRCQPILGHNTVFWYRQTMMQGLELLAYFRNRAPLDDSGMPKDRFSAEMPDATLATLKIQPSEPRDSAVYFCASGLGGDMDFGPGTRLLVL.

This clonotype appeared a few times. A much larger clone differs from this one at a single base, so this may be a read error. V gene TRBV12-3 or TRBV12-4 combines with J gene TRBJ2-5; weak D call: TRBD1 (6 bases). This CDR3 spans 12 amino acids. CDR3 DNA sequence: TGTGCCAGCTGTTTTACAGAGGGGGCCCAGTACTTC. Translating it yields CASCFTEGAQYF.

The chain uses TRBV6-1 and TRBJ1-1; tentatively, D is TRBD1 (6 bases). Germline loops: CDR1 MNHNS, CDR2 SASEGT. V lost 1 base and J lost 4, with 13 bases in between. CDR3 size: 15 residues. CDR3 coding DNA: TGTGCCAGCAGTGAAGGACCGGGGGCTGGCACTGAAGCTTTCTTT. Translating gives CASSEGPGAGTEAFF.